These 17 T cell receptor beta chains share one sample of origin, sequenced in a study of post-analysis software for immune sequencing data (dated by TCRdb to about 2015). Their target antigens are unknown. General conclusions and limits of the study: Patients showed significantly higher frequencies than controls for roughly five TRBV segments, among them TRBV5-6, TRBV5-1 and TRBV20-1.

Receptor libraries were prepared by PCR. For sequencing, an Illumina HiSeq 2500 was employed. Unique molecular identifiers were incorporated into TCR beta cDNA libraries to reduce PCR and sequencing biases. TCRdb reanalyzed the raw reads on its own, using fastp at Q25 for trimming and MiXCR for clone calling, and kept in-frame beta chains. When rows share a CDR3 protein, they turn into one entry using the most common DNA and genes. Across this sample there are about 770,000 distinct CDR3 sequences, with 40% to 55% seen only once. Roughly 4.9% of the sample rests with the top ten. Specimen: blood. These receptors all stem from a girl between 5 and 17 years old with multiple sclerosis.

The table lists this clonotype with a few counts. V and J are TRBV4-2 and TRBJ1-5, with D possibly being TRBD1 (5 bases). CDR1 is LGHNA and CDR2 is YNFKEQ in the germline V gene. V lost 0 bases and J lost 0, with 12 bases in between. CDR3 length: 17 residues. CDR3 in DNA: TGTGCCAGCAGCCAAGATCGTCGGGGGGGTAGCAATCAGCCCCAGCATTTT. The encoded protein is CASSQDRRGGSNQPQHF.

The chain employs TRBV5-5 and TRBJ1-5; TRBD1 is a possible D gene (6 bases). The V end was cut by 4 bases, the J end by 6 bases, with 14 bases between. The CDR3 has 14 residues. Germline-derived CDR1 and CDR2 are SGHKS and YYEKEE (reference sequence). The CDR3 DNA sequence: TGTGCCAGCAGCAGCACAGGGTCCTCTCAGCCCCAGCATTTT. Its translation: CASSSTGSSQPQHF. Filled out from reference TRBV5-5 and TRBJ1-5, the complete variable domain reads DAGVTQSPTHLIKTRGQQVTLRCSPISGHKSVSWYQQVLGQGPQFIFQYYEKEERGRGNFPDRFSARQFPNYSSELNVNALLLGDSALYLCASSSTGSSQPQHFGDGTRLSIL.

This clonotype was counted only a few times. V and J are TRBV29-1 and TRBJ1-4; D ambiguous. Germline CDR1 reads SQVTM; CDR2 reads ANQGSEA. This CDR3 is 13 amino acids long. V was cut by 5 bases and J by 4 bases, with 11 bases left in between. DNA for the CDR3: TGCAGCGTTAAGGGCAGCTATAATGAAAAACTGTTTTTT. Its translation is CSVKGSYNEKLFF.

The CDR3, as DNA: TGTGCCAGCGCGGGGGGACGGAACACTGAAGCTTTCTTT. Its translation: CASAGGRNTEAFF. The chain carries TRBV6-5 and TRBJ1-1; weak D call: TRBD1 (5 bases). The CDR3 length is 13 residues. With 8 bases removed from V and 1 base from J, the gap between germline ends came to 11 bases. The germline CDR1 and CDR2 sequences are MNHEY and SVGAGI.

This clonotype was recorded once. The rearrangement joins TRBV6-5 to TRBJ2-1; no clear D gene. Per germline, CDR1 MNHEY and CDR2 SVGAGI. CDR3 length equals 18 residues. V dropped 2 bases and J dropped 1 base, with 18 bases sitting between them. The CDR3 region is CASSYVLGSRWSYNEQFF. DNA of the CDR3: TGTGCCAGCAGTTACGTCTTGGGTTCCCGGTGGTCCTACAATGAGCAGTTCTTC.

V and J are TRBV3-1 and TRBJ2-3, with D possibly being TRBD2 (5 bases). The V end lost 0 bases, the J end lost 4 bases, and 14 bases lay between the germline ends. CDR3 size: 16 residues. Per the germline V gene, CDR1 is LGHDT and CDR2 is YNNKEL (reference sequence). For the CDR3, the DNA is TGTGCCAGCAGCCAAGAGGGCGGGTTTTTAGCAGATACGCAGTATTTT. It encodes CASSQEGGFLADTQYF.

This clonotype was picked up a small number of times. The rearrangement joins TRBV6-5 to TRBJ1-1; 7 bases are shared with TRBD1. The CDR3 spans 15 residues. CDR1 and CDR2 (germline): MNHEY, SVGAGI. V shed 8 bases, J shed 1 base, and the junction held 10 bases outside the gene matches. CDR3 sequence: CASLQGGQKNTEAFF. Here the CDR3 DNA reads TGTGCCAGCCTCCAGGGGGGACAGAAGAACACTGAAGCTTTCTTT.

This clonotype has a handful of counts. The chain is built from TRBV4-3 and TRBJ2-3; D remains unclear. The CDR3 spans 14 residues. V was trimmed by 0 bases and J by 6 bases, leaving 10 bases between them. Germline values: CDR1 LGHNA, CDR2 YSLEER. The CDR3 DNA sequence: TGCGCCAGCAGCCAAGATGGAGTCCTGGATACGCAGTATTTT. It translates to CASSQDGVLDTQYF.

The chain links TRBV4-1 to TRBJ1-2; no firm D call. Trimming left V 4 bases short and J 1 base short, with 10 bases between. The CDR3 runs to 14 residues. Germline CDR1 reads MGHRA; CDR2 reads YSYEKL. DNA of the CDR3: TGCGCCAGCAGCCCCCAGGAAGATAACTATGGCTACACCTTC. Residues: CASSPQEDNYGYTF.

The CDR3 sequence: CASSSSGRGLTDTQYF. In DNA, the CDR3 is TGTGCCAGCAGCTCTAGCGGGAGGGGCCTCACAGATACGCAGTATTTT. The gene calls are TRBV7-2 and TRBJ2-3; TRBD2 aligns across 12 bases. V shed 4 bases, J shed 2 bases, and the junction held 4 bases outside the gene matches. Germline assignment: CDR1 SGHTA and CDR2 FQGNSA. The CDR3 has 16 amino acids.

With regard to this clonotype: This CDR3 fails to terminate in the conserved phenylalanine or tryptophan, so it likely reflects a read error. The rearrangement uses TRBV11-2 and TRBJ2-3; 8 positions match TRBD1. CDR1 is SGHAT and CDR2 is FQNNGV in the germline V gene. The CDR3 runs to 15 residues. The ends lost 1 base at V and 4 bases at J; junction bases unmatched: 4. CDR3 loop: CASSLGQGTADTQYL. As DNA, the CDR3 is TGTGCCAGCAGCTTAGGACAGGGGACGGCAGATACGCAGTATCTT.

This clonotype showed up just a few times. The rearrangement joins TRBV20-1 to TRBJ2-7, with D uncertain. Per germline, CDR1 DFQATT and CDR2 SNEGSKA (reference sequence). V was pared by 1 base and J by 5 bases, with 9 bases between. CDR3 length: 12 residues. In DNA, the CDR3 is TGCAGTGCTAGAGGGCAAATTGACGAGCAGTACTTC. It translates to CSARGQIDEQYF.

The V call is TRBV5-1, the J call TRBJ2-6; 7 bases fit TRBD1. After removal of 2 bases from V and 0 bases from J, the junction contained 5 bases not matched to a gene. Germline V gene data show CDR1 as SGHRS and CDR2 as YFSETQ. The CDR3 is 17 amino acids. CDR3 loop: CASSLQGLGSGANVLTF. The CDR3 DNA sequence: TGCGCCAGCAGCTTACAGGGGTTGGGCTCTGGGGCCAACGTCCTGACTTTC.

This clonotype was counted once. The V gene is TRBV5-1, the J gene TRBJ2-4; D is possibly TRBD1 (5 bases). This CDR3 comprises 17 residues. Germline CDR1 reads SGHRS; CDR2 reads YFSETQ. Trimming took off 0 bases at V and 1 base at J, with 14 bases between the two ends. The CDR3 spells CASSLGDSLGAKNIQYF. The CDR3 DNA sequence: TGCGCCAGCAGCTTGGGTGACAGCCTGGGGGCCAAAAACATTCAGTACTTC. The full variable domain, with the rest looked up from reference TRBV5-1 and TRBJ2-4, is KAGVTQTPRYLIKTRGQQVTLSCSPISGHRSVSWYQQTPGQGLQFLFEYFSETQRNKGNFPGRFSGRQFSNSRSEMNVSTLELGDSALYLCASSLGDSLGAKNIQYFGAGTRLSVL.

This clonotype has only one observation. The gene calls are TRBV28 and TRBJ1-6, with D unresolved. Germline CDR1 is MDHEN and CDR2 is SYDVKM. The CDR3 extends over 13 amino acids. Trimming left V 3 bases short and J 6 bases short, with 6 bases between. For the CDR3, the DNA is TGTGCCAGCAGTTTTCAGATTAATTCACCCCTCCACTTT. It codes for CASSFQINSPLHF. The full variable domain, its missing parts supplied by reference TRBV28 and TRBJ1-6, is DVKVTQSSRYLVKRTGEKVFLECVQDMDHENMFWYRQDPGLGLRLIYFSYDVKMKEKGDIPEGYSVSREKKERFSLILESASTNQTSMYLCASSFQINSPLHFGNGTRLTVT.

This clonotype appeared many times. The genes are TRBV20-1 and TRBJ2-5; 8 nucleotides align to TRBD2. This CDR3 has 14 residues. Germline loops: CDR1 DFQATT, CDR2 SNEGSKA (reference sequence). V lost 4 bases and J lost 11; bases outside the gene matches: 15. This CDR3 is CSAITAGEGREQYF. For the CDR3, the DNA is TGCAGTGCTATAACAGCGGGAGAGGGAAGGGAGCAGTACTTC.

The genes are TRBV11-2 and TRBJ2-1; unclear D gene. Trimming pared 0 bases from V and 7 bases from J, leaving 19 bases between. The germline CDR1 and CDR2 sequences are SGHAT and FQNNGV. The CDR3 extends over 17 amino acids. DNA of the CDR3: TGTGCCAGCAGCTTAGATCGGGTGGGCCTCTTAAGTAATGAGCAGTTCTTC. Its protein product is CASSLDRVGLLSNEQFF.